Listed here is a single TCR beta chain. Its antigen is currently unknown. This record belongs to a study of vaccination effects on CD4 cells after COVID-19. Study-wide background: Following the second dose by a median of 72 days, the post-vaccine samples were obtained.

The culture ran for roughly ten days before CD4+ T cells were isolated. Two-dose BNT162b2 or mRNA-1273 vaccination was given to participants. The table came from immunoSEQ multiplex PCR; TCRdb's copy has only in-frame clones and leaves some out. Here the sample spans tens of thousands of clones, over 65% being singletons. V dropped 0 bases and J dropped 7; count of bases not matched to a gene: 6. Germline V CDR1 and CDR2: MNHNS, SASEGT. The CDR3 is made up of 16 amino acids. V gene TRBV6-1 combines with J gene TRBJ1-5; TRBD1 agrees at 10 bases. Sequencing used CD4+ T cells from PBMCs cultured without peptide, obtained after COVID-19 vaccination. This receptor was identified in a human donor who received a COVID-19 vaccine. The CDR3 nucleotides are TGTGCCAGCAGTGAAGCGGGACAGGGGATATGGCAGCCCCAGCATTTT. Translated, it gives CASSEAGQGIWQPQHF.